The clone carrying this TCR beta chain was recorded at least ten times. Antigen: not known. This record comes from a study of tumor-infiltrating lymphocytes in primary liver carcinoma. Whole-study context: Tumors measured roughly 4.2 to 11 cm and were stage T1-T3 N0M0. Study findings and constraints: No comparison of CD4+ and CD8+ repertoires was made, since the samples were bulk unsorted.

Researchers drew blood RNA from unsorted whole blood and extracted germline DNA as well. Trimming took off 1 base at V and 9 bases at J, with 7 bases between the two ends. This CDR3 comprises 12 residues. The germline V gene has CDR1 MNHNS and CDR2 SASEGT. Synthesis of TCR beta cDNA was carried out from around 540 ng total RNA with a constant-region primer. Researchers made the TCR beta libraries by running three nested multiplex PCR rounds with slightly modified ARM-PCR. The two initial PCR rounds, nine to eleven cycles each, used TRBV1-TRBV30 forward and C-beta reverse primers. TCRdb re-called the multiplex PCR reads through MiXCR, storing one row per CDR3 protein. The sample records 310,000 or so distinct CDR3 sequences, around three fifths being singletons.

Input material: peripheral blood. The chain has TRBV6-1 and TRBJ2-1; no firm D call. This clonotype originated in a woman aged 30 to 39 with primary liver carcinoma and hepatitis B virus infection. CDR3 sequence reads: CASSEDRSEQFF. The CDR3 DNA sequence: TGTGCCAGCAGTGAAGACCGAAGTGAGCAGTTCTTC.